This passage covers 32 T cell receptor beta chains from one sample sequenced in a study of shared clonotypes between healthy human individuals. Naive CD8 cells lacked CD45RO, underwent positive selection for CCR7 and left out terminally differentiated effector memory CD45RA+ cells. Generated by immunoSEQ multiplex PCR, the TCRdb table keeps only in-frame clones and is missing some. This table has some 740,000 clones, around 92% appearing once. Sequenced input: naive CD8+ T cells sorted from blood. Receptors were obtained from a man aged 25 to 40 in good health.

The chain has TRBV15 and TRBJ2-5; possibly TRBD2 for D (5 bases). The CDR3 consists of 19 residues. The germline V gene has CDR1 LNHNV and CDR2 YYDKDF (reference sequence). Trimming took 3 bases from V and 4 from J, leaving 27 bases between them. DNA of the CDR3: TGTGCCACCAGCAGCGCTAATGTGGGCGGGTGGCTAATCGGAGAGACCCAGTACTTC. Its protein product is CATSSANVGGWLIGETQYF.

The gene calls are TRBV5-4 and TRBJ1-1; D remains unclear. CDR3 length: 14 amino acids. Germline V lookup: CDR1 SGHNT, CDR2 YYREEE (reference sequence). V was cut by 0 bases and J by 4 bases, with 10 bases left in between. The CDR3 nucleotides are TGTGCCAGCAGCTTGGAGTCTCCGGGCACTGAAGCTTTCTTT. Translated: CASSLESPGTEAFF.

The chain carries TRBV29-1 and TRBJ2-2, with 7 nucleotides matching TRBD1. V lost 5 bases and J lost 6; bases outside the gene matches: 12. Germline V CDR1 and CDR2: SQVTM, ANQGSEA. This CDR3 contains 15 residues. In nucleotides, the CDR3 is TGCAGCGTTCCCCGGAGAGGGGGCGATGCCGGGGAGCTGTTTTTT. Amino acid sequence: CSVPRRGGDAGELFF.

The chain joins TRBV11-2 to TRBJ2-7; tentatively, D is TRBD2 (6 bases). The CDR3 has 15 residues. V lost 5 bases and J 4 bases, leaving 18 bases between the germline ends. Germline V gene data show CDR1 as SGHAT and CDR2 as FQNNGV. The CDR3 reads CASSRWTGSWYEQYF. CDR3 in DNA: TGTGCCAGCAGCCGATGGACCGGGAGCTGGTACGAGCAGTACTTC.

This sequence joins TRBV19 and TRBJ2-7, with no clear D. Germline CDR1 LNHDA, CDR2 SQIVND (reference sequence). Trimming stripped 9 bases from V and 3 bases from J, with 9 bases between. This CDR3 has 11 residues. The CDR3 region has the DNA TGTGCCAGCGGGTCCGGCTACGAGCAGTACTTC. It translates to CASGSGYEQYF.

V and J are TRBV27 and TRBJ2-7; TRBD2 matches 9 bases. The V gene's germline CDR1 is MNHEY and CDR2 SMNVEV (reference sequence). The CDR3 has 16 residues. With V trimmed by 5 bases and J by 0 bases, 8 bases remained unmatched. CDR3 loop: CASSPATSGPSYEQYF. The CDR3 DNA follows: TGTGCCAGCAGTCCGGCGACTAGCGGTCCCTCCTACGAGCAGTACTTC.

The chain is built from TRBV6-1 and TRBJ2-1; 11 nucleotides align to TRBD2. There are 16 residues in the CDR3. The germline gives CDR1 MNHNS, CDR2 SASEGT. Losses at the gene ends were 4 bases for V and 7 bases for J; bases not matched to a gene: 9. The CDR3 reads CASSVVAGGPGNEQFF. The CDR3 DNA reads TGTGCCAGCAGTGTGGTAGCGGGAGGGCCCGGTAATGAGCAGTTCTTC.

The chain has TRBV10-1 and TRBJ2-5; D possibly matches TRBD1 or TRBD2 (6 bases each). Per germline, CDR1 WNHNN and CDR2 SYGVQD (reference sequence). The CDR3 loop spans 17 amino acids. The V end was cut by 2 bases, the J end by 1 base, with 17 bases between. The DNA for the CDR3 is TGCGCCAGCAGTGAGGGACATTTGGGGGGCGGCCAAGAGACCCAGTACTTC. It specifies CASSEGHLGGGQETQYF.

This chain uses TRBV15 with TRBJ2-1; D is ambiguous. V was shortened by 6 bases and J by 1 base, with 13 bases between the two germline ends. The CDR3 consists of 15 residues. The germline V gene encodes CDR1 LNHNV and CDR2 YYDKDF (reference sequence). CDR3 sequence (DNA): TGTGCCACCAGGGGAACGAGCGTATCCTACAATGAGCAGTTCTTC. Translated: CATRGTSVSYNEQFF.

This clone is a singleton in its sample. V gene TRBV28 combines with J gene TRBJ2-7; tentatively, D is TRBD2 (6 bases). This CDR3 spans 15 amino acids. The V end lost 5 bases, the J end lost 4 bases, and 18 bases lay between the germline ends. Germline CDR1 is MDHEN and CDR2 is SYDVKM. The CDR3 DNA reads as TGTGCCAGCAGTCCCGGGACTTCTCCCTGGTACGAGCAGTACTTC. It specifies CASSPGTSPWYEQYF.

The rearrangement joins TRBV5-4 to TRBJ2-7; tentatively, D is TRBD2 (5 bases). The CDR3 sequence is 12 residues long. Germline lookup yields CDR1 SGHNT and CDR2 YYREEE (reference sequence). With 6 bases removed from V and 5 bases from J, the gap between germline ends came to 12 bases. DNA of the CDR3: TGTGCCAGCACCGCCCGGGAAAACGAGCAGTACTTC. It yields the protein CASTARENEQYF.

The chain combines TRBV6-6 with TRBJ2-1; no reliable D call. This CDR3 is 12 amino acids long. Trimming pared 6 bases from V and 8 bases from J, leaving 11 bases between. Germline lookup yields CDR1 MNHNY and CDR2 SVGAGI (reference sequence). This chain's CDR3 is CASSLPPHEQFF. The CDR3 DNA sequence: TGTGCCAGCAGCCTTCCCCCCCATGAGCAGTTCTTC.

A note on this clone: Additional DNA sequences in this sample encode the identical CDR3. The chain couples TRBV11-2 to TRBJ1-1, with D unresolved. Germline V gene data show CDR1 as SGHAT and CDR2 as FQNNGV. Trimming took off 1 base at V and 0 bases at J, with 3 bases between the two ends. The length of the CDR3 is 13 residues. The CDR3 DNA is TGTGCCAGCAGCTTAGTCGTGAACACTGAAGCTTTCTTT. This gives the protein CASSLVVNTEAFF.

V gene TRBV7-7 combines with J gene TRBJ2-5; D unresolved. Trimming pared 3 bases from V and 1 base from J, leaving 6 bases between. CDR3 length: 13 amino acids. Germline values: CDR1 SSHAT, CDR2 FNYEAQ (reference sequence). The chain's CDR3 is CASSFHSQETQYF. CDR3 sequence (DNA): TGTGCCAGCAGCTTCCACAGCCAAGAGACCCAGTACTTC. The whole variable domain, remainder taken from reference TRBV7-7 and TRBJ2-5, is GAGVSQSPRYKVTKRGQDVTLRCDPISSHATLYWYQQALGQGPEFLTYFNYEAQPDKSGLPSDRFSAERPEGSISTLTIQRTEQRDSAMYRCASSFHSQETQYFGPGTRLLVL.

The V call is TRBV29-1, the J call TRBJ2-3; D is uncertain. Trimming removed 0 bases at V and 1 base at J, with 8 bases between. CDR3 length: 14 residues. Germline lookup yields CDR1 SQVTM and CDR2 ANQGSEA. The CDR3, as DNA: TGCAGCGTTGAAGATTTGGCGCGCACAGATACGCAGTATTTT. Translated: CSVEDLARTDTQYF.

The V call is TRBV18, the J call TRBJ1-2, with D possibly being TRBD1 (5 bases). Per the germline V gene, CDR1 is KGHSH and CDR2 is LQKENI. Trimming cost V 0 bases and J 0 bases, with 11 bases left between them. This CDR3 region has 16 residues. CDR3 sequence reads: CASSPPRVTANYGYTF. The CDR3 nucleotides read TGTGCCAGCTCACCACCGAGGGTGACAGCTAACTATGGCTACACCTTC.

The gene calls are TRBV4-3 and TRBJ2-7; TRBD1 matches 7 bases. Trimming at V came to 0 bases and at J to 4 bases, leaving 6 bases not matched to a gene. The germline V gene has CDR1 LGHNA and CDR2 YSLEER. This CDR3 contains 15 residues. The CDR3 reads CASSQDNSRGYEQYF. The CDR3 DNA sequence: TGCGCCAGCAGCCAAGATAATTCCAGGGGGTACGAGCAGTACTTC.

The rearrangement joins TRBV30 to TRBJ2-7; weak D call: TRBD2 (6 bases). Germline lookup yields CDR1 GTSNPN and CDR2 SVGIG (reference sequence). The CDR3 length is 16 residues. Between the trimmed V and J ends, which lost 1 base and 0 bases, there was a span of 16 bases. The CDR3 coding sequence is TGTGCCTGGAGTGAATTAACCAGGGAGGACTCCTACGAGCAGTACTTC. The encoded protein is CAWSELTREDSYEQYF.

Of note for this clone: Other DNA sequences in this specimen translate into the identical CDR3. The J gene is TRBJ2-1, the V gene TRBV7-9; D ambiguous. V lost 1 base and J lost 0, with 4 bases in between. Germline-derived CDR1 and CDR2 are SEHNR and FQNEAQ (reference sequence). CDR3 length equals 14 residues. The DNA for the CDR3 is TGTGCCAGCAGCTTAGTGGACTCCTACAATGAGCAGTTCTTC. Its translation: CASSLVDSYNEQFF.

V and J are TRBV7-9 and TRBJ1-4; TRBD1 aligns across 8 bases. This CDR3 comprises 16 residues. Germline values: CDR1 SEHNR, CDR2 FQNEAQ (reference sequence). V was pared by 2 bases and J by 5 bases, with 7 bases of the junction left unmatched. The CDR3, as DNA: TGTGCCAGCAGCTTACTCCCGGGACAGGAAAATGAAAAACTGTTTTTT. Amino acids: CASSLLPGQENEKLFF.

The J gene is TRBJ2-7, the V gene TRBV7-6; no clear D. V shed 5 bases and J shed 6 bases, with 14 bases lying between them. The V gene's germline CDR1 is SGHVS and CDR2 FNYEAQ. This CDR3 has 13 amino acids. CDR3 residues: CASSPAGTAEQYF. The CDR3 coding sequence is TGTGCCAGCAGCCCTGCCGGCACAGCCGAGCAGTACTTC. Looking up the rest from reference TRBV7-6 and TRBJ2-7 gives the full variable domain: GAGVSQSPRYKVTKRGQDVALRCDPISGHVSLYWYRQALGQGPEFLTYFNYEAQQDKSGLPNDRFSAERPEGSISTLTIQRTEQRDSAMYRCASSPAGTAEQYFGPGTRLTVT.

The chain recombines TRBV2 with TRBJ2-7, with 10 positions matching TRBD2. This CDR3 has 19 amino acids. The germline gives CDR1 SNHLY, CDR2 FYNNEI. CDR3 residues: CATDASGGGPLAGDYEQYF. For the CDR3, the DNA is TGTGCTACAGATGCCTCAGGGGGCGGGCCCCTAGCGGGAGACTACGAGCAGTACTTC. Full variable domain (remainder filled in from reference TRBV2 and TRBJ2-7): EPEVTQTPSHQVTQMGQEVILRCVPISNHLYFYWYRQILGQKVEFLVSFYNNEISEKSEIFDDQFSVERPDGSNFTLKIRSTKLEDSAMYFCATDASGGGPLAGDYEQYFGPGTRLTVT.

The J gene is TRBJ2-1, the V gene TRBV12-5; 8 bases map to TRBD2. The trim removed 0 bases at V and 0 bases at J, leaving 13 bases unmatched. The CDR3 totals 20 residues. Germline CDR1 and CDR2: LGHNT and FRNRAP. The CDR3 nucleotides read TGTGCTAGTGGTTTGGTATCGTTTGGATCGGGAGGGGCCTCCTACAATGAGCAGTTCTTC. Residues: CASGLVSFGSGGASYNEQFF. Full variable domain (rest looked up from reference TRBV12-5 and TRBJ2-1): DARVTQTPRHKVTEMGQEVTMRCQPILGHNTVFWYRQTMMQGLELLAYFRNRAPLDDSGMPKDRFSAEMPDATLATLKIQPSEPRDSAVYFCASGLVSFGSGGASYNEQFFGPGTRLTVL.

The chain joins TRBV27 to TRBJ2-3, with TRBD2 matching 7 bases. The J segment lost 1 base and the V segment lost 6 bases, leaving 10 bases of the junction unmatched. Germline values: CDR1 MNHEY, CDR2 SMNVEV (reference sequence). This CDR3 region has 16 residues. The CDR3, as DNA: TGTGCCAGCAGCCCCAGACTAGCAGGACGCACAGATACGCAGTATTTT. This codes for CASSPRLAGRTDTQYF.

This clone came up a few times. The chain has TRBV5-4 and TRBJ2-7; 10 bases line up with TRBD2. V lost 3 bases to trimming and J lost 4 bases; unmatched junction nucleotides: 1. The germline V gene encodes CDR1 SGHNT and CDR2 YYREEE (reference sequence). The CDR3 sequence is 13 residues long. The CDR3 reads CASSWGLAYEQYF. CDR3 nucleotides: TGTGCCAGCAGCTGGGGACTAGCGTACGAGCAGTACTTC.

To note about this clone: This sample also contains other DNA sequences that code for the same CDR3. The chain employs TRBV7-9 and TRBJ2-7; 7 nucleotides line up with TRBD1. V dropped 1 base and J dropped 4; count of bases not matched to a gene: 4. This CDR3 is built from 14 residues. The V gene's germline CDR1 is SEHNR and CDR2 FQNEAQ (reference sequence). In DNA, the CDR3 is TGTGCCAGCAGCTTAGGACAGGGCCGATACGAGCAGTACTTC. Protein: CASSLGQGRYEQYF.

The chain carries TRBV19 and TRBJ2-1; TRBD2 matches at 10 bases. Germline trimming cut 4 bases from V and 8 bases from J; bases unmatched to any gene: 32. CDR1 LNHDA and CDR2 SQIVND come from the germline V gene (reference sequence). This CDR3 is built from 23 residues. CDR3 region: CASSTPGTEVPAGGLGLGDEQFF. The CDR3 DNA sequence: TGTGCCAGTAGTACGCCGGGGACAGAAGTGCCAGCGGGAGGGCTTGGGCTGGGCGATGAGCAGTTCTTC.

The V call is TRBV18, the J call TRBJ2-3, with D possibly matching TRBD1 (6 bases). The V gene's germline CDR1 is KGHSH and CDR2 LQKENI. This CDR3 region has 17 residues. V was trimmed by 3 bases and J by 0 bases, leaving 16 bases between them. Here the CDR3 DNA reads TGTGCCAGCTCACCGGGAGACAGGATAACTAGCACAGATACGCAGTATTTT. Translated, it gives CASSPGDRITSTDTQYF.

The sample holds one count of this clone. The chain combines TRBV5-4 with TRBJ1-2; D is perhaps TRBD1 (6 bases). The CDR3 runs to 16 residues. CDR1 and CDR2 from the germline V gene are SGHNT and YYREEE (reference sequence). Trimming pared 0 bases from V and 0 bases from J, leaving 12 bases between. CDR3 residues: CASSLDPGAANYGYTF. CDR3 DNA: TGTGCCAGCAGCTTGGATCCGGGGGCCGCTAACTATGGCTACACCTTC.

The chain links TRBV6-4 to TRBJ2-1; TRBD2 agrees at 8 bases. Germline V lookup: CDR1 MRHNA, CDR2 SNTAGT. The CDR3 is 14 residues long. Losses at the gene ends were 4 bases for V and 5 bases for J; bases not matched to a gene: 4. This CDR3 is CASSVLADNNEQFF. In DNA, the CDR3 is TGTGCCAGCAGTGTACTAGCGGACAACAATGAGCAGTTCTTC.

J is TRBJ2-1 and V is TRBV28; 11 nucleotides match TRBD2. J gave up 4 bases and V 8 bases, and 7 bases lay outside the gene matches. Germline V lookup: CDR1 MDHEN, CDR2 SYDVKM. This CDR3 spans 15 amino acids. The CDR3 loop reads CASLKGLAGYNEQFF. CDR3 nucleotides: TGTGCCAGCCTGAAAGGACTAGCGGGTTACAATGAGCAGTTCTTC.

The V and J genes are TRBV27 and TRBJ2-1; the D gene is possibly TRBD1 (6 bases). V lost 3 bases to trimming and J lost 10 bases, with 10 bases between them. This CDR3 is built from 12 residues. Germline loops: CDR1 MNHEY, CDR2 SMNVEV (reference sequence). CDR3 bases: TGTGCCAGCAGTTTGGGACAACGGGAGCAGTTCTTC. Amino acids: CASSLGQREQFF.